Listed here are 9 T cell receptor beta chains from one sample, sequenced in a study of blood T cell repertoires in COVID-19. Here immunoSEQ multiplex PCR was the method, and the copy in TCRdb shows in-frame clones only, minus some. The sample holds about 140,000 clones, about 80% seen once. The sequenced material came from peripheral blood. The receptor set was obtained from a human donor in a cohort sampled during active COVID-19.

This rearrangement joins TRBV5-4 to TRBJ2-7; tentative D call: TRBD2 (5 bases). Between the trimmed V and J ends, which lost 2 bases and 6 bases, there was a span of 9 bases. The CDR3 runs 12 residues. CDR1 SGHNT and CDR2 YYREEE come from the germline V gene (reference sequence). CDR3 bases: TGTGCCAGCAGCTTCCCTCGGGGCGAGCAGTACTTC. The encoded protein is CASSFPRGEQYF.

This chain links TRBV2 with TRBJ2-7; D remains unclear. Germline values: CDR1 SNHLY, CDR2 FYNNEI. V lost 7 bases and J 6 bases, leaving 10 bases between the germline ends. The CDR3 loop spans 11 amino acids. The CDR3 DNA is TGTGCCAGCAAAAGAGAAACCGAGCAGTACTTC. It codes for CASKRETEQYF. The full variable domain, completed using reference TRBV2 and TRBJ2-7, is EPEVTQTPSHQVTQMGQEVILRCVPISNHLYFYWYRQILGQKVEFLVSFYNNEISEKSEIFDDQFSVERPDGSNFTLKIRSTKLEDSAMYFCASKRETEQYFGPGTRLTVT.

The CDR3, as DNA: TGTGCCAGCAGCTTACGTCCCAGCACAGATACGCAGTATTTT. Encoded protein: CASSLRPSTDTQYF. V is TRBV7-6 and J is TRBJ2-3; D is uncertain. Germline-derived CDR1 and CDR2 are SGHVS and FNYEAQ. V was clipped by 2 bases and J by 0 bases, with 6 bases between them. This CDR3 is 14 amino acids long.

Here the CDR3 reads CASSPNFQVEYGYTF. The DNA for the CDR3 is TGTGCCAGCTCACCAAATTTCCAGGTGGAATATGGCTACACCTTC. The chain couples TRBV18 to TRBJ1-2; D not certain. This CDR3 contains 15 residues. CDR1 KGHSH and CDR2 LQKENI come from the germline V gene. Between the trimmed V and J ends, which lost 2 bases and 5 bases, there was a span of 15 bases.

In regard to this clone: Other DNA sequences in this specimen translate into the identical CDR3. The chain's CDR3 is CASRTIGALSEAFF. CDR3 sequence (DNA): TGTGCCAGCAGGACGATTGGGGCCCTTAGTGAAGCTTTCTTT. The chain recombines TRBV5-4 with TRBJ1-1, with D tentatively TRBD1 (5 bases). V was pared by 5 bases and J by 7 bases, with 18 bases between. The CDR3 length is 14 residues. Germline CDR1 is SGHNT and CDR2 is YYREEE (reference sequence).

The rearrangement joins TRBV28 to TRBJ2-7; D may be TRBD1 (5 bases). V lost 5 bases and J lost 0, with 14 bases in between. Looked up from germline, CDR1 is MDHEN and CDR2 is SYDVKM. The CDR3 has 15 amino acids. CDR3 nucleotide sequence: TGTGCCAGCAGTCCAGGGTCAGCTAGCTCCTACGAGCAGTACTTC. It yields the protein CASSPGSASSYEQYF. The complete variable domain, with remaining parts taken from reference TRBV28 and TRBJ2-7, reads DVKVTQSSRYLVKRTGEKVFLECVQDMDHENMFWYRQDPGLGLRLIYFSYDVKMKEKGDIPEGYSVSREKKERFSLILESASTNQTSMYLCASSPGSASSYEQYFGPGTRLTVT.

V is TRBV24-1 and J is TRBJ2-1; TRBD1 aligns across 9 bases. Trimming cost V 7 bases and J 7 bases; bases outside gene matches: 4. CDR1 KGHDR and CDR2 SFDVKD come from the germline V gene. The CDR3 has 13 amino acids. CDR3 loop: CATRQGAWNEQFF. As DNA, the CDR3 is TGTGCCACCAGACAGGGGGCTTGGAATGAGCAGTTCTTC.

The rearrangement links TRBV18 to TRBJ1-5; D unresolved. The germline V gene encodes CDR1 KGHSH and CDR2 LQKENI. This CDR3 is 15 amino acids long. V was trimmed by 6 bases and J by 7 bases, leaving 19 bases between them. The CDR3 DNA reads TGTGCCAGCTCTCTCCCCTGGCCCGCCCCCCAGCCCCAGCATTTT. Translated: CASSLPWPAPQPQHF. The variable domain in full, completed from reference TRBV18 and TRBJ1-5, reads NAGVMQNPRHLVRRRGQEARLRCSPMKGHSHVYWYRQLPEEGLKFMVYLQKENIIDESGMPKERFSAEFPKEGPSILRIQQVVRGDSAAYFCASSLPWPAPQPQHFGDGTRLSIL.

The chain joins TRBV5-1 to TRBJ2-5; the match to TRBD2 covers 8 bases. Germline loops: CDR1 SGHRS, CDR2 YFSETQ. The CDR3 contains 15 residues. V was pared by 0 bases and J by 5 bases, with 6 bases of the junction left unmatched. CDR3 bases: TGCGCCAGCAGCTTGGCCGCACTAGCGGATGAGACCCAGTACTTC. Translation gives CASSLAALADETQYF.